A single sample gave rise to the 26 T cell receptor beta chains below, sequenced in a study of blood T cell repertoires in COVID-19 (dated by TCRdb to 2018 to 2021). The protocol used for the library was the immunoSEQ multiplex PCR assay. TCRdb carries this immuneACCESS record with in-frame sequences only. Its versions omit some clonotypes, under half of them owing to an unresolved V gene in the studies checked, with the rest unexplained. A total of 90,000 to 110,000 clones appear in this sample, about 76% of them only once. The ten largest clones take up about 40% of the sample. Material: peripheral blood. Receptors originate from a man at least 80 years old with acute or convalescent COVID-19.

This sequence joins TRBV6-5 and TRBJ2-1, with 12 bases aligning to TRBD1. V dropped 6 bases and J dropped 4; count of bases not matched to a gene: 1. Per germline, CDR1 MNHEY and CDR2 SVGAGI. The CDR3 is made up of 14 amino acids. CDR3 region: CASRGQGAYNEQFF. In DNA, the CDR3 is TGTGCCAGCAGGGGACAGGGGGCTTACAATGAGCAGTTCTTC.

J is TRBJ2-5 and V is TRBV19; D is unclear. This CDR3 has 13 amino acids. Deletions cut 0 bases from V and 5 bases from J, with 7 bases between. Germline V lookup: CDR1 LNHDA, CDR2 SQIVND (reference sequence). CDR3 DNA sequence: TGTGCCAGTAGTATAGAGCGTTTCGAGACCCAGTACTTC. This translates into CASSIERFETQYF.

V and J are TRBV2 and TRBJ2-5, with 7 bases that match TRBD1. CDR3 length: 14 residues. Germline V gene sequence: CDR1 SNHLY, CDR2 FYNNEI. Trimming took 5 bases from V and 0 from J; bases not matched to a gene: 3. The CDR3 protein is CASSPGQHQETQYF. The CDR3 coding sequence is TGTGCCAGCAGTCCGGGACAGCACCAAGAGACCCAGTACTTC. Filled out from reference TRBV2 and TRBJ2-5, the complete variable domain reads EPEVTQTPSHQVTQMGQEVILRCVPISNHLYFYWYRQILGQKVEFLVSFYNNEISEKSEIFDDQFSVERPDGSNFTLKIRSTKLEDSAMYFCASSPGQHQETQYFGPGTRLLVL.

This clone was observed a single time. This chain joins TRBV30 and TRBJ1-3; D gene unclear. CDR3 length: 15 amino acids. Germline CDR1 reads GTSNPN; CDR2 reads SVGIG (reference sequence). Trimming stripped 0 bases from V and 0 bases from J, with 9 bases between. The CDR3 sequence is CAWSVGAGSGNTIYF. CDR3 DNA sequence: TGTGCCTGGAGTGTAGGTGCAGGCTCTGGAAACACCATATATTTT.

This chain joins TRBV2 and TRBJ2-2; 12 nucleotides match TRBD1. V gave up 5 bases and J gave up 6 bases; unmatched junction bases: 7. Germline V CDR1 and CDR2: SNHLY, FYNNEI. The CDR3 is 16 amino acids. CDR3 protein: CASSRDRGRIAGELFF. DNA for the CDR3: TGTGCCAGCAGTCGGGACAGGGGGCGAATAGCCGGGGAGCTGTTTTTT.

The chain employs TRBV7-9 and TRBJ2-1; 7 nucleotides agree with TRBD1. The junction had 8 bases not matched to a gene; V was cut back by 5 bases and J by 13 bases. Germline CDR1 is SEHNR and CDR2 is FQNEAQ (reference sequence). This CDR3 is built from 12 residues. CDR3 sequence reads: CASSKGTAAQFF. The CDR3 DNA follows: TGTGCCAGCAGCAAAGGGACAGCGGCCCAGTTCTTC. The complete variable domain, with remaining parts taken from reference TRBV7-9 and TRBJ2-1, reads DTGVSQNPRHKITKRGQNVTFRCDPISEHNRLYWYRQTLGQGPEFLTYFQNEAQLEKSRLLSDRFSAERPKGSFSTLEIQRTEQGDSAMYLCASSKGTAAQFFGPGTRLTVL.

The chain carries TRBV11-1 and TRBJ1-1; no definite D call. Germline values: CDR1 SGHAT, CDR2 FQDESV (reference sequence). This CDR3 has 13 amino acids. V shed 3 bases and J shed 4 bases, with 9 bases lying between them. CDR3 region: CASSFQVPTEAFF. As DNA, the CDR3 is TGTGCCAGCAGCTTCCAGGTACCCACTGAAGCTTTCTTT.

The chain recombines TRBV27 with TRBJ2-7, with TRBD1 as a possible D gene (6 bases). V was clipped by 6 bases and J by 9 bases, with 15 bases between them. This CDR3 has 12 amino acids. The V gene's germline CDR1 is MNHEY and CDR2 SMNVEV (reference sequence). In nucleotides, the CDR3 is TGTGCCAGCAGAACTGCACAGGGTCCGCAGTACTTC. This translates into CASRTAQGPQYF.

The chain has TRBV5-1 and TRBJ2-7; D perhaps matches TRBD1 (6 bases). Between the trimmed V and J ends, which lost 5 bases and 3 bases, there was a span of 15 bases. CDR1 and CDR2 (germline): SGHRS, YFSETQ. The CDR3 contains 14 residues. The CDR3 coding sequence is TGCGCCAGCAGACCTCAAGGGACAAACTACGAGCAGTACTTC. Translating it yields CASRPQGTNYEQYF.

V and J are TRBV6-1 and TRBJ1-1; D is ambiguous. The CDR3 runs 12 residues. The germline CDR1 and CDR2 sequences are MNHNS and SASEGT. Trimming removed 2 bases from V and 5 bases from J, with 6 bases in between. CDR3 sequence: CASSETGTEAFF. The DNA for the CDR3 is TGTGCCAGCAGTGAAACGGGGACTGAAGCTTTCTTT.

This chain uses TRBV6-5 with TRBJ1-1, with 11 bases fitting TRBD1. Germline CDR1 is MNHEY and CDR2 is SVGAGI. With V trimmed by 5 bases and J by 5 bases, 7 bases remained unmatched. This CDR3 comprises 15 residues. CDR3 nucleotide sequence: TGTGCCAGCAGTCGGACAGGGGGCGCAAGGACTGAAGCTTTCTTT. Residues: CASSRTGGARTEAFF.

The chain carries TRBV30 and TRBJ2-5; 8 bases align to TRBD2. J was trimmed by 5 bases and V by 1 base; bases with no gene match: 9. In germline, CDR1 is GTSNPN, CDR2 SVGIG (reference sequence). This CDR3 comprises 15 residues. In DNA, the CDR3 is TGTGCCTGGAGTGCCATCACTAGCGGAGGGGAGACCCAGTACTTC. It yields the protein CAWSAITSGGETQYF.

This clone has only a few counts. The chain is built from TRBV7-9 and TRBJ2-1; 7 nucleotides match TRBD1. Germline-derived CDR1 and CDR2 are SEHNR and FQNEAQ (reference sequence). CDR3 size: 14 residues. The V gene end was trimmed by 5 bases and the J gene end by 1 base; junction bases not matched to a gene: 2. The DNA for the CDR3 is TGTGCCAGCAGCCCCAGGGGGTCCTACAATGAGCAGTTCTTC. This codes for CASSPRGSYNEQFF.

V is TRBV7-8 and J is TRBJ2-7; TRBD2 might be the D (6 bases). Trimming removed 3 bases from V and 2 bases from J, with 14 bases in between. The CDR3 has 15 residues. Germline-derived CDR1 and CDR2 are SGHVS and FQNEAQ. CDR3 region: CASSLGGVGPYEQYF. The CDR3 region has the DNA TGTGCCAGCAGCTTGGGCGGGGTAGGCCCCTACGAGCAGTACTTC.

The chain employs TRBV9 and TRBJ2-1; 8 nucleotides align to TRBD1. Looked up from germline, CDR1 is SGDLS and CDR2 is YYNGEE. CDR3 size: 15 residues. V was clipped by 5 bases and J by 0 bases; unmatched bases: 4. CDR3 bases: TGTGCCAGCAGTCCAGGGGGCGGCTCCTACAATGAGCAGTTCTTC. It translates to CASSPGGGSYNEQFF. The variable domain in full, completed from reference TRBV9 and TRBJ2-1, reads DSGVTQTPKHLITATGQRVTLRCSPRSGDLSVYWYQQSLDQGLQFLIQYYNGEERAKGNILERFSAQQFPDLHSELNLSSLELGDSALYFCASSPGGGSYNEQFFGPGTRLTVL.

This chain uses TRBV7-9 with TRBJ2-5; D perhaps matches TRBD1 (6 bases). CDR3 size: 14 residues. Between the trimmed V and J ends, which lost 6 bases and 4 bases, there was a span of 15 bases. Germline V gene sequence: CDR1 SEHNR, CDR2 FQNEAQ (reference sequence). CDR3 in DNA: TGTGCCAGCAGATCCAATACAGGGCGAGAGACCCAGTACTTC. Protein sequence: CASRSNTGRETQYF. Complete variable domain (other parts from reference TRBV7-9 and TRBJ2-5): DTGVSQNPRHKITKRGQNVTFRCDPISEHNRLYWYRQTLGQGPEFLTYFQNEAQLEKSRLLSDRFSAERPKGSFSTLEIQRTEQGDSAMYLCASRSNTGRETQYFGPGTRLLVL.

This rearrangement joins TRBV5-1 to TRBJ1-1; 10 positions agree with TRBD1. V dropped 2 bases and J dropped 1; count of bases not matched to a gene: 2. Germline CDR1 SGHRS, CDR2 YFSETQ. The CDR3 loop spans 15 amino acids. For the CDR3, the DNA is TGCGCCAGCAGCTTCCGACAGGGGGCGAACACTGAAGCTTTCTTT. Protein: CASSFRQGANTEAFF.

This clone has just a few counts. This chain connects TRBV6-5 to TRBJ1-1; no clear D gene. CDR1 and CDR2 from the germline V gene are MNHEY and SVGAGI. There are 15 residues in the CDR3. V lost 6 bases and J 0 bases, leaving 14 bases between the germline ends. DNA of the CDR3: TGTGCCAGCAGAAAAACGAGGGTCATGAACACTGAAGCTTTCTTT. Residues: CASRKTRVMNTEAFF.

This sequence joins TRBV19 and TRBJ2-3; 7 bases agree with TRBD2. Germline values: CDR1 LNHDA, CDR2 SQIVND (reference sequence). V dropped 9 bases and J dropped 5; count of bases not matched to a gene: 8. There are 13 residues in the CDR3. CDR3 loop: CASSWERGDTQYF. For the CDR3, the DNA is TGTGCCAGCAGCTGGGAGCGGGGAGATACGCAGTATTTT. Full variable domain (missing parts from reference TRBV19 and TRBJ2-3): DGGITQSPKYLFRKEGQNVTLSCEQNLNHDAMYWYRQDPGQGLRLIYYSQIVNDFQKGDIAEGYSVSREKKESFPLTVTSAQKNPTAFYLCASSWERGDTQYFGPGTRLTVL.

This clone was counted between two and nine times. The V and J genes are TRBV7-9 and TRBJ1-5; the D gene is possibly TRBD1 (6 bases). Trimming pared 1 base from V and 5 bases from J, leaving 6 bases between. The germline V gene encodes CDR1 SEHNR and CDR2 FQNEAQ (reference sequence). The CDR3 contains 13 residues. The DNA for the CDR3 is TGTGCCAGCAGCTTAGAGGGGGATCAGCCCCAGCATTTT. As protein: CASSLEGDQPQHF. Looking up the rest from reference TRBV7-9 and TRBJ1-5 gives the full variable domain: DTGVSQNPRHKITKRGQNVTFRCDPISEHNRLYWYRQTLGQGPEFLTYFQNEAQLEKSRLLSDRFSAERPKGSFSTLEIQRTEQGDSAMYLCASSLEGDQPQHFGDGTRLSIL.

The chain's CDR3 is CASSLAQRTAGTQYF. The CDR3 nucleotides are TGTGCCAGCAGCTTAGCCCAAAGGACAGCTGGTACGCAGTATTTT. The V and J genes are TRBV11-1 and TRBJ2-3; tentatively, D is TRBD1 (6 bases). Trimming removed 0 bases from V and 8 bases from J, with 15 bases in between. Germline values: CDR1 SGHAT, CDR2 FQDESV (reference sequence). The CDR3 is 15 amino acids.

The chain links TRBV7-2 to TRBJ1-5; 8 bases are a match to TRBD1. V shed 8 bases and J 3 bases; nucleotides not matched to a gene: 6. CDR1 is SGHTA and CDR2 is FQGNSA in the germline V gene. The CDR3 length is 14 residues. CDR3 amino acids: CASGGQGTNQPQHF. The CDR3, as DNA: TGTGCCAGCGGAGGACAGGGTACCAATCAGCCCCAGCATTTT.

This clone has a handful of counts. The chain employs TRBV6-1 and TRBJ1-1, with TRBD1 as a possible D gene (5 bases). Germline-derived CDR1 and CDR2 are MNHNS and SASEGT. The CDR3 length is 17 residues. Deletions cut 0 bases from V and 6 bases from J, with 20 bases between. The CDR3 is CASSEAKPHRRSSEAFF. The DNA of the CDR3 is TGTGCCAGCAGTGAAGCAAAACCCCACAGGAGAAGCTCTGAAGCTTTCTTT.

The J gene is TRBJ2-1, the V gene TRBV19; 9 bases are a match to TRBD1. The junction had 8 bases not matched to a gene; V was cut back by 4 bases and J by 7 bases. The CDR3 covers 15 residues. Germline CDR1 is LNHDA and CDR2 is SQIVND (reference sequence). CDR3 nucleotide sequence: TGTGCCAGTAGTACGACCGGGACAGGGTGGAATGAGCAGTTCTTC. Its translation is CASSTTGTGWNEQFF.

The V gene is TRBV19, the J gene TRBJ1-6; 7 bases fit TRBD1. Germline loops: CDR1 LNHDA, CDR2 SQIVND (reference sequence). This CDR3 spans 14 amino acids. Losses at the gene ends were 4 bases for V and 5 bases for J; bases not matched to a gene: 2. CDR3 in amino acids: CASSKGQNNSPLHF. CDR3 coding DNA: TGTGCCAGTAGTAAGGGACAGAATAATTCACCCCTCCACTTT.

V and J are TRBV3-1 (or the pseudogene TRBV3-2) and TRBJ2-7; D perhaps matches TRBD2 (6 bases). Trimming stripped 11 bases from V and 3 bases from J, with 29 bases between. The CDR3 spans 17 residues. The V gene's germline CDR1 is LGHDT and CDR2 YNNKEL (reference sequence). CDR3: CARRHAPAGTHDYEQYF. The DNA for the CDR3 is TGTGCCCGCCGCCACGCCCCCGCGGGAACCCACGACTACGAGCAGTACTTC.